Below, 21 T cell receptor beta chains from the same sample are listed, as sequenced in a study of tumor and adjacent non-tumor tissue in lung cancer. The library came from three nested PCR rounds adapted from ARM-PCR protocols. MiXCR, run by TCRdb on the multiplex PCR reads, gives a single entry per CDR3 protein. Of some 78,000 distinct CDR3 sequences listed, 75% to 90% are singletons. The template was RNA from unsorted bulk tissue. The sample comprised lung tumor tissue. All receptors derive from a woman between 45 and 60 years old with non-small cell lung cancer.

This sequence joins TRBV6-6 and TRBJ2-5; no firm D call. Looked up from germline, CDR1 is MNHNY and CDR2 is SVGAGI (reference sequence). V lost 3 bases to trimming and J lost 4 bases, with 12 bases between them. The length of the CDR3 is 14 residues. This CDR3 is CASSYQGWAETQYF. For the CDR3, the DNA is TGTGCCAGCAGTTATCAAGGATGGGCAGAGACCCAGTACTTC.

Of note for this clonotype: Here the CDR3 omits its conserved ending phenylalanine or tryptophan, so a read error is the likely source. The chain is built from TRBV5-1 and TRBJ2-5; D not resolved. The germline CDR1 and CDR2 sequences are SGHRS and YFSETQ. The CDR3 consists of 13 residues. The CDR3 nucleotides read TGCGCTAGCAGCTTCGGCCAAGGAGAGACCCAGTACTTA. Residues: CASSFGQGETQYL.

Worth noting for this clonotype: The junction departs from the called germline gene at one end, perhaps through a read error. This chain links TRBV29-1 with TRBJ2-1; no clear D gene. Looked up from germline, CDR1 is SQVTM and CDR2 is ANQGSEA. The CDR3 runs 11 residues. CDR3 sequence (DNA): TGCAGCATTGACGCCCTAAATGAGCAGCTCTTC. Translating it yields CSIDALNEQLF.

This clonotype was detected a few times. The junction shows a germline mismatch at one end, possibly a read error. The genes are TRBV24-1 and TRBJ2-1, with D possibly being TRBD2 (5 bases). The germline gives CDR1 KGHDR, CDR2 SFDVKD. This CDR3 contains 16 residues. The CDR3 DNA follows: TGTGTCACCAGTAAGGCCAGCAGCGGATCCTACAATGAGCAGCTCTTC. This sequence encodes CVTSKASSGSYNEQLF.

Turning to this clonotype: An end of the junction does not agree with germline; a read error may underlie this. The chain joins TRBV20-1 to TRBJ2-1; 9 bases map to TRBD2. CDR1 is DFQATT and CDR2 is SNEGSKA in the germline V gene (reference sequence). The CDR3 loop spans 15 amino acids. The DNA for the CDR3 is TGCAGTGCGGAACTTAGCGGGAGTTCCTACAATGAGCGGTTCTTC. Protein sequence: CSAELSGSSYNERFF.

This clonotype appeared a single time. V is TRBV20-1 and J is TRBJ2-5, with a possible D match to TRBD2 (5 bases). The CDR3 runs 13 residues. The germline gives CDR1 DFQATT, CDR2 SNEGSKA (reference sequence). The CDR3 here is CNTRPSGEETQYF. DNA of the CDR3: TGCAATACTAGACCGTCCGGGGAAGAGACCCAGTACTTC.

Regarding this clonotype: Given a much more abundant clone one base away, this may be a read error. The CDR3 bases are TGCAGTACTAGAGATATCGAAGGGGCTATTTTGTCAGATACGCAGTATTTT. The encoded protein is CSTRDIEGAILSDTQYF. The V gene is TRBV20-1, the J gene TRBJ2-3; D could derive from TRBD1 or TRBD2 (5 bases each). Germline V lookup: CDR1 DFQATT, CDR2 SNEGSKA (reference sequence). The CDR3 totals 17 residues.

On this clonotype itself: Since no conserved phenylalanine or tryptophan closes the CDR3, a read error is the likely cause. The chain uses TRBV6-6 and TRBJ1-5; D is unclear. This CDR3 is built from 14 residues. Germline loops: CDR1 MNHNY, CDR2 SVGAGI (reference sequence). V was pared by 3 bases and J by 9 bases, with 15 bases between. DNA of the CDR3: TGTGCCAGCAGTTATCCCGGGCGGGATAGGCCCCAGCATATT. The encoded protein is CASSYPGRDRPQHI.

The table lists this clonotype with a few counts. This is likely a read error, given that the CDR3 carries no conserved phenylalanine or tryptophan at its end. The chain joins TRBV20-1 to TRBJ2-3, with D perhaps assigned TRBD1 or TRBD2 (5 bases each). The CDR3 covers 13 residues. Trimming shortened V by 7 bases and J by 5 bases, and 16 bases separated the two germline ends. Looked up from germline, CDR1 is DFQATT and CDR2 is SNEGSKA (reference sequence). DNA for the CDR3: TGCAGTGTACCCCCGGGACCGGGAGATACGCAGTATATT. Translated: CSVPPGPGDTQYI.

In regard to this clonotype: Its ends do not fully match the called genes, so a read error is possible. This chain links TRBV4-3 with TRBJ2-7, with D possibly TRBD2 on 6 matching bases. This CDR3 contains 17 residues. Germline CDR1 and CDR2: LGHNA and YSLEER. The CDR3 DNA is TGCGCCAGCAGCCAAGATTTTACGACTAGTGGGAACTACAAGCAGTACTTC. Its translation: CASSQDFTTSGNYKQYF.

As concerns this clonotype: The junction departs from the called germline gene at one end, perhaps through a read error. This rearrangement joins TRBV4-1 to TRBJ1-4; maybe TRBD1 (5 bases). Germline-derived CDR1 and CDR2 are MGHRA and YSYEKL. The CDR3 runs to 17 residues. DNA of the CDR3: TGCGTCAGCTCAACGGGGCCAGGCCAACCAATAAATGAAAAACTGTTTTTT. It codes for CVSSTGPGQPINEKLFF.

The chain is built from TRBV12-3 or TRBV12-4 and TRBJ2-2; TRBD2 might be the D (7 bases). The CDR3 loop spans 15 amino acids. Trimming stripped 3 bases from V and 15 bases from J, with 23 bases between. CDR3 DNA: TGTGCCAGCAGTTTGAAAGAGGGGGTTACCGGGGGGATGTTTTTT. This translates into CASSLKEGVTGGMFF.

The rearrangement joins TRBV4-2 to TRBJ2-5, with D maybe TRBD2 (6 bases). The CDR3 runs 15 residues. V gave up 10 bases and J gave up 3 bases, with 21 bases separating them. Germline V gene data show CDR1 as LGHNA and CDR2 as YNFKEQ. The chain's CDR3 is CAKSQVFGGEETQYF. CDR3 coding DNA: TGTGCCAAGAGCCAAGTCTTCGGCGGGGAAGAGACCCAGTACTTC.

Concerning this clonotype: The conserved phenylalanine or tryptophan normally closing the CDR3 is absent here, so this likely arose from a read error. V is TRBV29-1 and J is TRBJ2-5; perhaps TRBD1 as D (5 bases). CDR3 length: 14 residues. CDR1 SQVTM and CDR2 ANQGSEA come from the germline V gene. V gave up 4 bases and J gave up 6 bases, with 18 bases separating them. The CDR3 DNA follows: TGCAGCGTTGTTGGGGCCTCTTTAGGTAAGACCCAGTACGTC. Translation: CSVVGASLGKTQYV.

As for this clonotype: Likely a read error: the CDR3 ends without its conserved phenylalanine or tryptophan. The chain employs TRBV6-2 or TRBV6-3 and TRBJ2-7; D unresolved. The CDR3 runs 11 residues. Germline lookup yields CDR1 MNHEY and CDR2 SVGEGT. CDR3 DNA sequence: TGTGCTAGCAGTTACAGCCACGAGCAGTACTCC. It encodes CASSYSHEQYS.

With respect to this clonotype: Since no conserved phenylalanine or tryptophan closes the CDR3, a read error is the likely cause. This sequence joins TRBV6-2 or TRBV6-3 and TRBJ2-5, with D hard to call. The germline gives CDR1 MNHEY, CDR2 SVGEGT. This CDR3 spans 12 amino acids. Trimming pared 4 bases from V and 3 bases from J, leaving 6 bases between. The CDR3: CASSFVEETQYL. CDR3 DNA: TGTGCCAGCAGTTTTGTGGAAGAGACCCAGTACCTC.

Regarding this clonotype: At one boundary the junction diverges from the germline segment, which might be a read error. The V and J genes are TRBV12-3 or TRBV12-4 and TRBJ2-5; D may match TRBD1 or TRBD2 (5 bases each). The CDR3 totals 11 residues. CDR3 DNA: TGTGCCAGCTGTTTAGGGGAGACCCAGCACTTC. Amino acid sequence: CASCLGETQHF.

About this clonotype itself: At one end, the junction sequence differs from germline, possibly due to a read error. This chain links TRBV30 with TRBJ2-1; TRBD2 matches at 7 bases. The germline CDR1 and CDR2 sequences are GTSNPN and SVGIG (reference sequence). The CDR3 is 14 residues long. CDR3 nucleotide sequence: TGTGCCTGGACTCGCGGGAGTGGCTACGATGAGCAGTTCTTC. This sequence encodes CAWTRGSGYDEQFF. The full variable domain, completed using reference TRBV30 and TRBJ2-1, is SQTIHQWPATLVQPVGSPLSLECTVEGTSNPNLYWYRQAAGRGLQLLFYSVGIGQISSEVPQNLSASRPQDRQFILSSKKLLLSDSGFYLCAWTRGSGYDEQFFGPGTRLTVL.

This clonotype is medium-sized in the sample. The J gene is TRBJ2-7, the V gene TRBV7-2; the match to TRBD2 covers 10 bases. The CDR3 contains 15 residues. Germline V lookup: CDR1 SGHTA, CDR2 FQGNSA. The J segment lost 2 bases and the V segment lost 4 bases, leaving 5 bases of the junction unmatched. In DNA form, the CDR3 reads TGTGCCAGCAGCTACTTAGCGGGAGGACCCTACGAGCAGTACTTC. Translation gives CASSYLAGGPYEQYF. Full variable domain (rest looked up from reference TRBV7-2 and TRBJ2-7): GAGVSQSPSNKVTEKGKDVELRCDPISGHTALYWYRQSLGQGLEFLIYFQGNSAPDKSGLPSDRFSAERTGGSVSTLTIQRTQQEDSAVYLCASSYLAGGPYEQYFGPGTRLTVT.

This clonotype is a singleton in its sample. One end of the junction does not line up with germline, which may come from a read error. Here the CDR3 reads CASSSITGGDNEQIF. Written as DNA, the CDR3 is TGTGCCAGCAGCTCTATAACGGGAGGAGACAATGAGCAGATCTTC. The J gene is TRBJ2-1, the V gene TRBV11-2; 7 positions match TRBD2. CDR3 length: 15 amino acids. The germline V gene encodes CDR1 SGHAT and CDR2 FQNNGV.

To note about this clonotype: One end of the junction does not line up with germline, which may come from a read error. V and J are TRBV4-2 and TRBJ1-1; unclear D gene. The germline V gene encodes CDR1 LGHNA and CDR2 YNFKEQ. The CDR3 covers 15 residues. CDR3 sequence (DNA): TGTGCCAGTAGCCAGGATCGGCATATGAAGACTGAAGCTTTCTTT. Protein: CASSQDRHMKTEAFF.